This T cell receptor beta chain was recorded in a study of cytotoxic CD8 clonotypes in ibrutinib-treated CLL. On the study more broadly: Response specimens were obtained following a median treatment duration of roughly 12 months, with a range of 6 to 36.

Profiling relied on immunoSEQ multiplex PCR, and the TCRdb table lists in-frame clones only, not all of them. Of around 30,000 clones in the sample, less than 75% were seen once. Germline V gene lookup returns CDR1 SGHRS and CDR2 YFSETQ. The V and J ends lost 0 bases and 1 base respectively, with 11 bases between them. This CDR3 has 16 amino acids. This TCR came from a human donor with chronic lymphocytic leukemia. The input for sequencing was PBMCs, taken before ibrutinib treatment. The gene calls are TRBV5-1 and TRBJ2-4; D is unclear. The CDR3 region is CASSLVGNVAKNIQYF. The CDR3 DNA reads as TGCGCCAGCAGCTTGGTAGGGAATGTGGCCAAAAACATTCAGTACTTC.